This is a list of T cell receptor beta chains from one sample in a study of blood T cell repertoires in COVID-19. Here immunoSEQ multiplex PCR was the method, and the copy in TCRdb shows in-frame clones only, minus some. The data show some 140,000 clones, roughly 78% seen once. Sequenced sample: peripheral blood. These receptor sequences come from an elderly man with acute or convalescent COVID-19. Each CDR3 is given with its conserved first and last residue. A D gene is named only where the DNA matches it firmly. Rows give clone size only sometimes, using once, few, many, or a class for an expanded clone.

>.|TRBD1|TRBJ1-4|18|TRBV27
CASSPLPGTGGREEKLFF
TGTGCCAGCAGTCCACTTCCCGGGACAGGGGGCCGCGAGGAAAAACTGTTTTTT
>.|.|TRBJ1-4|14|TRBV6-5
CASRRLATNEKLFF
TGTGCCAGCAGACGACTTGCAACTAATGAAAAACTGTTTTTT
>.|.|TRBJ1-5|14|TRBV18
CASSPEMVNQPQHF
TGTGCCAGCTCTCCGGAGATGGTCAATCAGCCCCAGCATTTT
>.|TRBD2|TRBJ2-3|16|TRBV28
CASNVAGGYSTDTQYF
TGTGCCAGCAACGTAGCGGGGGGGTATAGCACAGATACGCAGTATTTT
>.|.|TRBJ2-2|12|TRBV15
CATGGGGGELFF
TGTGCCACCGGGGGCGGAGGCGGGGAGCTGTTTTTT
>.|.|TRBJ2-1|15|TRBV3-1/TRBV3-2
CASSQEGGPGNEQFF
TGTGCCAGCAGCCAAGAGGGGGGGCCGGGAAATGAGCAGTTCTTC
>.|TRBD2|TRBJ2-5|15|TRBV5-1
CASSNRLAGGETQYF
TGCGCCAGCAGCAACCGACTAGCGGGTGGGGAGACCCAGTACTTC
>.|TRBD2|TRBJ2-7|16|TRBV4-3
CASSQDISGGSYEQYF
TGCGCCAGCAGCCAAGATATATCGGGGGGCTCCTACGAGCAGTACTTC
>.|.|TRBJ2-7|15|TRBV7-2
CASSSQQGSPYEQYF
TGTGCCAGCAGCTCGCAGCAGGGTTCGCCCTACGAGCAGTACTTC
>once|TRBD2|TRBJ2-3|19|TRBV5-4
CASSLAVRGGGDFTDTQYF
TGTGCCAGCAGCTTGGCTGTGCGGGGGGGCGGGGATTTCACAGATACGCAGTATTTT
>.|TRBD2|TRBJ2-3|18|TRBV9
CASSPRTSGGRRADTQYF
TGTGCCAGCAGCCCCCGGACTAGCGGGGGCCGAAGGGCGGATACGCAGTATTTT
>medium-sized|.|TRBJ1-2|12|TRBV12-3/TRBV12-4
CASSSRGGGYTF
TGTGCCAGCAGTTCCCGGGGAGGAGGCTACACCTTC
>.|.|TRBJ1-6|13|TRBV9
CASSVAEVSPLHF
TGTGCCAGCAGCGTAGCTGAGGTCTCACCCCTCCACTTT
>.|.|TRBJ2-3|15|TRBV24-1
CATSDLNRFTDTQYF
TGTGCCACCAGTGATTTGAACAGGTTCACAGATACGCAGTATTTT
>.|TRBD1|TRBJ2-2|14|TRBV27
CASSLGQGGGELFF
TGTGCCAGCAGTTTGGGACAGGGCGGCGGGGAGCTGTTTTTT
>few|.|TRBJ2-2|15|TRBV6-4
CASSELPSVAGELFF
TGTGCCAGCAGTGAGCTCCCCAGTGTCGCCGGGGAGCTGTTTTTT
>.|TRBD1|TRBJ1-3|16|TRBV5-5
CASSSETGLSGNTIYF
TGTGCCAGCAGCTCAGAGACAGGGCTCTCTGGAAACACCATATATTTT
>once|.|TRBJ1-6|14|TRBV30
CAWSVSLTDSPLHF
TGTGCCTGGAGTGTAAGCTTAACAGATTCACCCCTCCACTTT
>.|TRBD2|TRBJ2-2|13|TRBV14
CASRRGGTGELFF
TGTGCCAGCAGGCGGGGGGGCACCGGGGAGCTGTTTTTT
>.|TRBD1|TRBJ1-4|15|TRBV10-1
CASNPGTGGFEKLFF
TGCGCCAGCAACCCCGGGACAGGGGGCTTTGAAAAACTGTTTTTT